The following is a TCR beta chain sequence with its context. The sample belongs to a study of blood T cell repertoires in COVID-19. The overall study: COVID-19 samples, acute and convalescent, were from the United States, Italy and Spain. In each case, the material was cDNA or gDNA derived from T cells, B-cell-depleted T cells, or PBMCs.

Authors' processing steps: Amplifying reference gene primers gave estimates of nucleated cell counts. TCRdb's table, derived via immunoSEQ multiplex PCR, lists solely in-frame clones and lacks some. V and J calls and clone size are those listed in that table; D and trimming were worked out from the DNA. The table has about 120,000 clones, over 65% seen once. Trimming cost V 3 bases and J 0 bases; bases outside gene matches: 1. The CDR3 has 15 residues. CDR1 is MNHEY, CDR2 SVGAGI, per germline. The sample comprised peripheral blood. V and J are TRBV6-5 and TRBJ2-7; TRBD2 aligns across 11 bases. The TCR originated in a man aged 25 to 40 with acute or convalescent COVID-19. CDR3 sequence: CASSYSGGASYEQYF. For the CDR3, the DNA is TGTGCCAGCAGTTATAGCGGGGGGGCCTCCTACGAGCAGTACTTC.